Each of the 10 T cell receptor beta chains below was sequenced from the same sample in a study of blood T cell repertoires in COVID-19. The method was immunoSEQ multiplex PCR; TCRdb's version includes in-frame clones alone and lacks a portion of them. The data show around 150,000 clones, with around 79% seen just once and roughly 8.7% held by the top ten. What was sequenced was peripheral blood. The source of these receptors is a middle-aged man with active or convalescent COVID-19.

V is TRBV27 and J is TRBJ1-6; D is perhaps TRBD1 (5 bases). The CDR3 length is 14 residues. Trimming removed 0 bases at V and 10 bases at J, with 10 bases between. CDR1 MNHEY and CDR2 SMNVEV come from the germline V gene (reference sequence). CDR3 nucleotide sequence: TGTGCCAGCAGTTTATCCCTGACAGAATCACCCCTCCACTTT. The encoded protein is CASSLSLTESPLHF.

The chain carries TRBV28 and TRBJ1-3; TRBD1 might be the D (5 bases). V lost 1 base and J 0 bases, leaving 7 bases between the germline ends. CDR1 MDHEN and CDR2 SYDVKM come from the germline V gene. This CDR3 contains 15 residues. The CDR3 loop is CASSLSGDSGNTIYF. CDR3 nucleotide sequence: TGTGCCAGCAGTTTATCGGGGGACTCTGGAAACACCATATATTTT.

This clone was found once. The gene calls are TRBV6-6 and TRBJ2-1; tentatively, D is TRBD1 (5 bases). Trimming pared 6 bases from V and 1 base from J, leaving 10 bases between. This CDR3 spans 14 amino acids. Germline V CDR1 and CDR2: MNHNY, SVGAGI (reference sequence). CDR3 nucleotides: TGTGCCAGCAGCCTCACAGGTTCCTACAATGAGCAGTTCTTC. Translating gives CASSLTGSYNEQFF.

This clone has just a few counts. The V and J genes are TRBV2 and TRBJ1-1; D possibly corresponds to TRBD1 (5 bases). The CDR3 length is 12 residues. The germline V gene encodes CDR1 SNHLY and CDR2 FYNNEI. Deletions cut 2 bases from V and 6 bases from J, with 7 bases between. CDR3 sequence reads: CASSEWGAEAFF. The CDR3 DNA reads as TGTGCCAGCAGTGAATGGGGGGCTGAAGCTTTCTTT.

This clone was observed a handful of times. The same CDR3 is also encoded by other DNA sequences in this sample. The chain carries TRBV28 and TRBJ1-4, with TRBD1 identical over 7 bases. Germline V gene sequence: CDR1 MDHEN, CDR2 SYDVKM. The CDR3 consists of 14 residues. Trimming cost V 4 bases and J 4 bases; bases outside gene matches: 3. CDR3 region: CASSSQGGNEKLFF. In DNA form, the CDR3 reads TGTGCCAGCAGTTCCCAGGGGGGTAATGAAAAACTGTTTTTT.

This clone has just one count. V and J are TRBV2 and TRBJ2-1, with TRBD2 matching 14 bases. The CDR3 runs to 15 residues. Losses at the gene ends were 5 bases for V and 10 bases for J; bases not matched to a gene: 7. In germline, CDR1 is SNHLY, CDR2 FYNNEI. The chain's CDR3 is CASSPGLAGVEEQFF. The DNA of the CDR3 is TGTGCCAGCAGTCCGGGACTAGCGGGAGTAGAAGAGCAGTTCTTC.

This chain uses TRBV24-1 with TRBJ2-6; TRBD1 matches 7 bases. With 7 bases clipped from V and 1 base from J, the junction kept 12 bases outside the gene matches. The CDR3 spans 18 residues. Germline CDR1 is KGHDR and CDR2 is SFDVKD. The CDR3: CATRNRDRRLSGANVLTF. The CDR3 DNA is TGTGCCACCAGGAACCGGGACAGACGATTATCTGGGGCCAACGTCCTGACTTTC.

The V and J genes are TRBV7-8 and TRBJ2-7, with 8 bases aligning to TRBD1. The CDR3 covers 16 residues. Trimming took 5 bases from V and 0 from J; bases not matched to a gene: 9. CDR1 SGHVS and CDR2 FQNEAQ come from the germline V gene. CDR3 nucleotide sequence: TGTGCCAGCAGCCCCTGGACAGGGTTTAGCTCCTACGAGCAGTACTTC. This gives the protein CASSPWTGFSSYEQYF.

The chain joins TRBV27 to TRBJ2-5; 8 bases agree with TRBD2. This CDR3 contains 15 residues. Germline lookup yields CDR1 MNHEY and CDR2 SMNVEV (reference sequence). V gave up 6 bases and J gave up 3 bases; unmatched junction bases: 9. DNA for the CDR3: TGTGCCAGCAGGGACTTCGGGACTAGGGAAGAGACCCAGTACTTC. It is translated as CASRDFGTREETQYF.

The rearrangement uses TRBV3-1 (or the pseudogene TRBV3-2) and TRBJ2-3, with D tentatively TRBD1 (6 bases). This CDR3 region has 19 residues. The V and J ends lost 0 bases and 1 base respectively, with 20 bases between them. Germline V gene data show CDR1 as LGHDT and CDR2 as YNNKEL (reference sequence). The CDR3 DNA reads TGTGCCAGCAGCCAAGATCTGGGGGACATCCTAGGGGGCACAGATACGCAGTATTTT. Its protein is CASSQDLGDILGGTDTQYF.